The 4 T cell receptor beta chains below come from one sample, sequenced in a study of T-cell reconstitution after alpha-beta-depleted transplantation in children. It was with unique molecular identifiers that the TCRbeta library was prepared. TCRdb analysed the PCR reads with MiXCR anew, one entry per CDR3 protein. The repertoire holds approximately 190,000 distinct CDR3 sequences, with 7% to 9% as singletons. Here the sequenced sample was PBMCs, mostly from graft donor cells, taken 360 days after TCRalphabeta/CD19-depleted stem cell transplant. Source of these receptors: a male patient aged 2 to 9 who had a stem cell transplant for acute myeloid leukemia, so the T cells may come from the graft donor.

The chain joins TRBV29-1 to TRBJ1-1, with D uncertain. Trimming took 6 bases from V and 1 from J, leaving 9 bases between them. Germline assignment: CDR1 SQVTM and CDR2 ANQGSEA. There are 12 residues in the CDR3. The CDR3 here is CSVGSTNTEAFF. CDR3 in DNA: TGCAGCGTGGGGAGCACGAACACTGAAGCTTTCTTT.

This clonotype has more than one count but fewer than ten. The genes are TRBV5-4 and TRBJ2-2; 8 nucleotides align to TRBD2. This CDR3 contains 14 residues. J gave up 4 bases and V 1 base, and 0 bases lay outside the gene matches. The V gene's germline CDR1 is SGHNT and CDR2 YYREEE (reference sequence). Here the CDR3 reads CASSLLAGTGELFF. CDR3 DNA sequence: TGTGCCAGCAGCTTGCTAGCGGGCACCGGGGAGCTGTTTTTT.

V is TRBV7-8 and J is TRBJ1-5, with a weak D call TRBD1 (5 bases). V dropped 6 bases and J dropped 7 bases, with 19 bases sitting between them. This CDR3 contains 15 residues. Germline CDR1 reads SGHVS; CDR2 reads FQNEAQ. CDR3 loop: CASSPGTFMEQPQHF. DNA of the CDR3: TGTGCCAGCAGTCCCGGGACTTTTATGGAGCAGCCCCAGCATTTT.

The chain recombines TRBV20-1 with TRBJ1-2; 8 nucleotides align to TRBD1. This CDR3 comprises 14 residues. Germline values: CDR1 DFQATT, CDR2 SNEGSKA (reference sequence). V was clipped by 3 bases and J by 5 bases; unmatched bases: 8. The CDR3 DNA follows: TGCAGTGCTAGTAGGGTCAGGACAGGGTATGGCTACACCTTC. Translation gives CSASRVRTGYGYTF.